The next 21 T cell receptor beta chains were all read from a single sample in a study of regulatory T cells in long-lasting Graves disease. As to time point: newly diagnosed GD, antithyroid drugs for less than 3 months. The authors made the TCR library using RNA they extracted from PBMCs. With iRepertoire HTBI primers and Arm-PCR of CDR3 regions, TCR beta libraries were built. TCRdb fed the multiplex PCR reads into MiXCR, producing one record per CDR3 protein. The repertoire holds 450,000 to 700,000 distinct CDR3 sequences, with 13% as singletons. The same data also contributed to another study, on T cells in Graves' hyperthyroidism and ophthalmopathy.

The sample in question was peripheral blood mononuclear cells (PBMCs), obtained at new diagnosis, from a patient treated with antithyroid drugs. The receptors come from a man aged 30-40 years with Graves disease.

This clonotype has ten or more counts. The chain uses TRBV30 and TRBJ2-7; 10 bases are shared with TRBD2. Germline CDR1 reads GTSNPN; CDR2 reads SVGIG (reference sequence). The V gene end was trimmed by 2 bases and the J gene end by 5 bases; junction bases not matched to a gene: 9. This CDR3 has 15 amino acids. The CDR3 DNA reads as TGTGCCTGGAGTACCTATAGCGGGAGGAGAAACGAGCAGTACTTC. Protein: CAWSTYSGRRNEQYF.

The chain is built from TRBV7-9 and TRBJ1-1; D is unclear. Looked up from germline, CDR1 is SEHNR and CDR2 is FQNEAQ (reference sequence). With 3 bases removed from V and 2 bases from J, the gap between germline ends came to 13 bases. CDR3 length: 15 residues. The CDR3 DNA sequence: TGTGCCAGCAGCTTTTCGGCGACACAAAACACTGAAGCTTTCTTT. It translates to CASSFSATQNTEAFF.

This clonotype was picked up a small number of times. This chain uses TRBV5-6 with TRBJ1-1; D uncertain. The CDR3 is made up of 15 amino acids. The V end was cut by 0 bases, the J end by 0 bases, with 9 bases between. Germline lookup yields CDR1 SGHDT and CDR2 YYEEEE. This CDR3 is CASSLAAHMNTEAFF. CDR3 coding DNA: TGTGCCAGCAGCTTGGCAGCCCACATGAACACTGAAGCTTTCTTT.

This clonotype came up many times. The CDR3 loop is CASSPIGLAGVETQYF. The CDR3 nucleotides read TGTGCCAGCAGTCCCATAGGACTAGCGGGAGTCGAGACCCAGTACTTC. V is TRBV12-3 or TRBV12-4 and J is TRBJ2-5, with 13 bases that match TRBD2. CDR3 length equals 16 residues. J gave up 5 bases and V 5 bases, and 8 bases lay outside the gene matches.

This clonotype has only a few counts. The V call is TRBV3-1, the J call TRBJ1-6, with D perhaps matching TRBD1 (5 bases). Germline V gene lookup returns CDR1 LGHDT and CDR2 YNNKEL (reference sequence). Trimming left V 1 base short and J 8 bases short, with 12 bases between. This CDR3 is built from 15 residues. The CDR3 nucleotides are TGTGCCAGCAGCCAAGCTGCAGGGTGGGATTCACCCCTCCACTTT. Encoded protein: CASSQAAGWDSPLHF.

V is TRBV28 and J is TRBJ2-5; D perhaps matches TRBD1 (6 bases). Germline CDR1 and CDR2: MDHEN and SYDVKM. This CDR3 region has 14 residues. V gave up 6 bases and J gave up 5 bases, with 16 bases separating them. CDR3 nucleotide sequence: TGTGCCAGCAGGCTCCCCCAGAGGGGGGAGACCCAGTACTTC. Its protein product is CASRLPQRGETQYF.

In this sample, this clonotype turned up many times. V is TRBV7-8 and J is TRBJ2-7, with D perhaps TRBD2 (6 bases). V was shortened by 4 bases and J by 3 bases, with 16 bases between the two germline ends. The CDR3 is 15 amino acids. The germline V gene encodes CDR1 SGHVS and CDR2 FQNEAQ. CDR3 nucleotide sequence: TGTGCCAGCAGCTCACTGGGTAGCGGTCTCTACGAGCAGTACTTC. It translates to CASSSLGSGLYEQYF.

This clonotype was recorded many times. This could be a read error, since a much larger clone is one nucleotide away. The rearrangement joins TRBV7-3 to TRBJ2-3; the D is unclear. Trimming pared 5 bases from V and 4 bases from J, leaving 4 bases between. Looked up from germline, CDR1 is SGHTA and CDR2 is FQGTGA. The CDR3 has 11 residues. The CDR3 sequence: CASSLPDTQYF. CDR3 nucleotides: TGTGCCAGCAGCCTCCCAGATACGCAGTATTTT.

The genes are TRBV6-1 and TRBJ1-5; TRBD1 matches at 7 bases. The CDR3 covers 14 residues. Trimming took 4 bases from V and 6 from J; bases not matched to a gene: 6. Germline V gene data show CDR1 as MNHNS and CDR2 as SASEGT. CDR3 residues: CASSGQGISQPQHF. CDR3 coding DNA: TGTGCCAGCAGTGGACAGGGAATTAGTCAGCCCCAGCATTTT.

This clonotype has more than one count but fewer than ten. This sequence joins TRBV20-1 and TRBJ2-1, with TRBD2 identical over 14 bases. CDR1 and CDR2 (germline): DFQATT, SNEGSKA (reference sequence). This CDR3 region has 22 residues. V gave up 5 bases and J gave up 0 bases; unmatched junction bases: 21. The CDR3 here is CSASGTSGSGGKGVSSYNEQFF. As DNA, the CDR3 is TGCAGTGCTTCCGGGACTAGCGGGAGTGGGGGAAAAGGGGTCAGCTCCTACAATGAGCAGTTCTTC.

The chain links TRBV5-5 to TRBJ1-2; D perhaps matches TRBD1 (5 bases). CDR3 length: 12 amino acids. Germline V gene data show CDR1 as SGHKS and CDR2 as YYEKEE (reference sequence). V lost 2 bases and J lost 8, with 10 bases in between. This CDR3 is CASSFRGRGYTF. The CDR3 bases are TGTGCCAGCAGCTTTAGGGGACGAGGCTACACCTTC. The full variable domain, with the rest looked up from reference TRBV5-5 and TRBJ1-2, is DAGVTQSPTHLIKTRGQQVTLRCSPISGHKSVSWYQQVLGQGPQFIFQYYEKEERGRGNFPDRFSARQFPNYSSELNVNALLLGDSALYLCASSFRGRGYTFGSGTRLTVV.

There are many counts of this clonotype. A read error may produce the germline difference seen at one junction end. V is TRBV5-1 and J is TRBJ2-7; TRBD1 agrees at 8 bases. The CDR3 extends over 14 amino acids. The germline V gene has CDR1 SGHRS and CDR2 YFSETQ. This CDR3 is CASSLDRGGYEQYF. The CDR3 region has the DNA TGTGCCAGCAGTCTTGACAGGGGAGGATACGAGCAGTACTTC.

The table lists this clonotype with many counts. CDR3 in amino acids: CASKSGTGANVLTF. The DNA of the CDR3 is TGTGCCAGCAAGTCGGGGACTGGGGCCAACGTCCTGACTTTC. The chain carries TRBV6-1 and TRBJ2-6; possibly TRBD2 for D (5 bases). V lost 7 bases and J 2 bases, leaving 9 bases between the germline ends. This CDR3 comprises 14 residues. CDR1 and CDR2 from the germline V gene are MNHNS and SASEGT.

The sample holds many counts of this clonotype. The chain couples TRBV20-1 to TRBJ2-5, with TRBD2 as a possible D gene (5 bases). The CDR3 extends over 12 amino acids. The V end lost 5 bases, the J end lost 7 bases, and 14 bases lay between the germline ends. CDR1 DFQATT and CDR2 SNEGSKA come from the germline V gene (reference sequence). This CDR3 is CSAGNLGGTQYF. CDR3 DNA: TGCAGTGCTGGCAACCTCGGAGGGACCCAGTACTTC.

This clonotype was seen more than once but under ten times. J is TRBJ1-1 and V is TRBV18; no clear D gene. Trimming pared 3 bases from V and 1 base from J, leaving 15 bases between. From germline, CDR1 is KGHSH and CDR2 LQKENI. The CDR3 length is 16 residues. DNA for the CDR3: TGTGCCAGCTCACCTTGGGAAGGGCCCAAGAACACTGAAGCTTTCTTT. Protein: CASSPWEGPKNTEAFF.

This clonotype was seen ten or more times. CDR3 in DNA: TGTGCCAGCAGCTTGTTTGAAGCCAAAAACATTCAGTACTTC. This sequence encodes CASSLFEAKNIQYF. This sequence joins TRBV7-9 and TRBJ2-4; D is ambiguous. Trimming removed 3 bases at V and 0 bases at J, with 6 bases between. Germline lookup yields CDR1 SEHNR and CDR2 FQNEAQ (reference sequence). The CDR3 loop spans 14 amino acids.

In its sample, this clonotype was seen many times. J is TRBJ2-7 and V is TRBV29-1; TRBD2 agrees at 8 bases. Germline trimming cut 3 bases from V and 0 bases from J; bases unmatched to any gene: 7. Germline V gene data show CDR1 as SQVTM and CDR2 as ANQGSEA. The CDR3 has 15 residues. CDR3 DNA sequence: TGCAGCGTTGACGGACTAGCCGAAAACTCCTACGAGCAGTACTTC. It translates to CSVDGLAENSYEQYF.

This clonotype came up many times. CDR3 sequence reads: CASSDRGAYEQYF. The DNA of the CDR3 is TGCGCCAGCAGTGACAGGGGAGCCTACGAGCAGTACTTC. The chain joins TRBV10-1 to TRBJ2-7, with D perhaps matching TRBD1 (6 bases). Germline assignment: CDR1 WNHNN and CDR2 SYGVQD (reference sequence). The CDR3 is made up of 13 amino acids. V was trimmed by 3 bases and J by 2 bases, leaving 8 bases between them.

This clonotype was counted at least ten times. The V call is TRBV28, the J call TRBJ2-3; TRBD1 matches 10 bases. V lost 3 bases and J lost 3; bases outside the gene matches: 9. The CDR3 totals 17 residues. Germline lookup yields CDR1 MDHEN and CDR2 SYDVKM. The DNA for the CDR3 is TGTGCCAGCAGTTTGGGACCGGGGGACAGGGGTACAGATACGCAGTATTTT. Amino acids: CASSLGPGDRGTDTQYF.

This clonotype was detected many times. J is TRBJ1-1 and V is TRBV29-1; TRBD1 might be the D (5 bases). This CDR3 spans 13 amino acids. The V end was cut by 5 bases, the J end by 4 bases, with 14 bases between. CDR1 and CDR2 (germline): SQVTM, ANQGSEA. CDR3 DNA: TGCAGCGTTCGACTGGGGGGGTCCACTGAAGCTTTCTTT. Translated, it gives CSVRLGGSTEAFF.

This clonotype was detected ten times or more. J is TRBJ2-1 and V is TRBV5-1, with 7 nucleotides matching TRBD2. The CDR3 totals 15 residues. V trimming: 0 bases; J trimming: 4 bases; junction bases outside the gene matches: 4. The V gene's germline CDR1 is SGHRS and CDR2 YFSETQ. CDR3 nucleotide sequence: TGCGCCAGCAGCTTGGGAGGGAGGGGTTACAATGAGCAGTTCTTC. Encoded protein: CASSLGGRGYNEQFF.